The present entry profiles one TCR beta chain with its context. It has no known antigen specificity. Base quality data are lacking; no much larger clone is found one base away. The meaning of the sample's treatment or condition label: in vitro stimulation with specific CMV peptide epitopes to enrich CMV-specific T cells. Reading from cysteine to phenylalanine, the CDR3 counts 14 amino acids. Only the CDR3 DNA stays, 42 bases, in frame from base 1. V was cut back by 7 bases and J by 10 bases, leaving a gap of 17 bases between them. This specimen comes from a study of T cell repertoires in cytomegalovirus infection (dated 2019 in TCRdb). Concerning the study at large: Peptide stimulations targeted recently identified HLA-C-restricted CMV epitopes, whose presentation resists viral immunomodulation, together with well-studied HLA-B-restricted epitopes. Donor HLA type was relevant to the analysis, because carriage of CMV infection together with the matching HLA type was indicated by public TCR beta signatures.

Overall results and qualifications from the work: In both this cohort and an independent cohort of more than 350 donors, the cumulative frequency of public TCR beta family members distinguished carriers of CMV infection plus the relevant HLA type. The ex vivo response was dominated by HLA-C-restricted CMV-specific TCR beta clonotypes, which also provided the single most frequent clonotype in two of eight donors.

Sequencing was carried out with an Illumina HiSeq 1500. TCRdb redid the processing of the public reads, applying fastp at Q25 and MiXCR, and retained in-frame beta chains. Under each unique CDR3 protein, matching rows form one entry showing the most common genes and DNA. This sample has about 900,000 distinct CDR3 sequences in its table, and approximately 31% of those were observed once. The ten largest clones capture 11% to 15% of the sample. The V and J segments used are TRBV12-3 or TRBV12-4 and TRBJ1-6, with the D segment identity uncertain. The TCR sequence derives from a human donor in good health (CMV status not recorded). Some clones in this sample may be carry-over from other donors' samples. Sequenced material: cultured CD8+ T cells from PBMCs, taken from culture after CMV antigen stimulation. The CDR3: CASKLAELRSPLHF. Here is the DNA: TGTGCCAGCAAACTAGCAGAACTGAGGTCACCCCTCCACTTT.